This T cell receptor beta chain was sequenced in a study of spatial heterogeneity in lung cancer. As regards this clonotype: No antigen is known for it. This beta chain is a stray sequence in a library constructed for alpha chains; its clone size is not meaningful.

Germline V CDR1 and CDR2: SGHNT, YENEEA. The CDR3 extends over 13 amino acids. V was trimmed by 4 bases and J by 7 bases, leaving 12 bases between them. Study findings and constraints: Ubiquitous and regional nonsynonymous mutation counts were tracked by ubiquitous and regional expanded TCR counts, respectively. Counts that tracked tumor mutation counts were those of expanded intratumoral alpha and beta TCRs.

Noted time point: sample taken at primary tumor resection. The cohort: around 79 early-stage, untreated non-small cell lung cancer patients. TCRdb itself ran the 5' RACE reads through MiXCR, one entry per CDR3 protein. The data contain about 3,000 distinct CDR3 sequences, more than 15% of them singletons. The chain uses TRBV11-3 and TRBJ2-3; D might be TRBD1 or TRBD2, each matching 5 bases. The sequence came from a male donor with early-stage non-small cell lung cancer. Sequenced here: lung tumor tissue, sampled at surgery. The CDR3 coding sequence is TGTGCCAGCAGCTCGGGACCCCAGAATACGCAGTATTTT. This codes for CASSSGPQNTQYF.